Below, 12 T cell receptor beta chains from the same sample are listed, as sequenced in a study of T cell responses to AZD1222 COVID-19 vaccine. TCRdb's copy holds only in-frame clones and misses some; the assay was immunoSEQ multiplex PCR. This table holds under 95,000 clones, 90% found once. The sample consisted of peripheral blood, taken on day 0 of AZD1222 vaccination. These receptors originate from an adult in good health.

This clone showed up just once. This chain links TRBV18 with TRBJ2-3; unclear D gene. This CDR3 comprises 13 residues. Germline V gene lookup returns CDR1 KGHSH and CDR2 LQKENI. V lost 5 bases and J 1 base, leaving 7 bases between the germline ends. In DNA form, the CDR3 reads TGTGCCAGCTCAGAGTCCGGCACAGATACGCAGTATTTT. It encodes CASSESGTDTQYF.

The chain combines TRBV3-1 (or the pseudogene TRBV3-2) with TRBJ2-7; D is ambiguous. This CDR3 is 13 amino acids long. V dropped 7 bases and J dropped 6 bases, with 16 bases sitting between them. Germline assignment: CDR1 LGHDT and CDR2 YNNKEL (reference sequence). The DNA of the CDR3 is TGTGCCAGCACGGCAGGAAGGTCGGGCGAGCAGTACTTC. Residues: CASTAGRSGEQYF.

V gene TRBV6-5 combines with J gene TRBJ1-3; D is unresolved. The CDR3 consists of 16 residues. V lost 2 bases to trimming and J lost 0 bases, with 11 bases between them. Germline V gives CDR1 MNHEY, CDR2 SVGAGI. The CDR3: CASSYASGPSGNTIYF. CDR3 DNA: TGTGCCAGCAGTTACGCTTCAGGACCCTCTGGAAACACCATATATTTT.

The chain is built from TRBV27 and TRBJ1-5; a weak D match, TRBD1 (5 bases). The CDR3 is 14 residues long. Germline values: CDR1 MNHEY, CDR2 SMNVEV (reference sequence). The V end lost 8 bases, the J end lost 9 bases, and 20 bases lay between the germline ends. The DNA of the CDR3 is TGTGCCAGCGGGGATAGACAGTGGGCTTTGCCCCAGCATTTT. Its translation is CASGDRQWALPQHF.

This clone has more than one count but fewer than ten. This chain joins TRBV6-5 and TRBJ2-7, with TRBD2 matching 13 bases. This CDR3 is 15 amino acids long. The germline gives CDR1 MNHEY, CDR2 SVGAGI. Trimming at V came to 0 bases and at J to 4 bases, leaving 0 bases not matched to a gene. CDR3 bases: TGTGCCAGCAGTTACTCGACTAGCGGGGGGTACGAGCAGTACTTC. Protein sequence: CASSYSTSGGYEQYF.

The CDR3 is CASSPQETGANVLTF. The DNA for the CDR3 is TGTGCCAGCTCACCTCAGGAGACTGGGGCCAACGTCCTGACTTTC. The chain uses TRBV18 and TRBJ2-6; no clear D gene. The V gene lost 3 bases and the J gene lost 2 bases, with 8 bases spanning the gap. CDR3 length equals 15 residues. Germline values: CDR1 KGHSH, CDR2 LQKENI.

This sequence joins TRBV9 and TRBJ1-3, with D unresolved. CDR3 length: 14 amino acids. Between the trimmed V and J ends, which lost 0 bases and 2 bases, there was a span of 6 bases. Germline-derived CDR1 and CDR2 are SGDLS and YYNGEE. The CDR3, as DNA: TGTGCCAGCAGCGTAGAGGCTCCTGGAAACACCATATATTTT. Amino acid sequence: CASSVEAPGNTIYF.

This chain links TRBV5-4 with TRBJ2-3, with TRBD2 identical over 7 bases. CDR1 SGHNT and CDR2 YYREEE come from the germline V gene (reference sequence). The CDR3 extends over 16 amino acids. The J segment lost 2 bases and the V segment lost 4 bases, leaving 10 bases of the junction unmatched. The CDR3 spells CASSASGGGFTDTQYF. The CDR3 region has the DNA TGTGCCAGCAGCGCCTCGGGCGGGGGATTCACAGATACGCAGTATTTT.

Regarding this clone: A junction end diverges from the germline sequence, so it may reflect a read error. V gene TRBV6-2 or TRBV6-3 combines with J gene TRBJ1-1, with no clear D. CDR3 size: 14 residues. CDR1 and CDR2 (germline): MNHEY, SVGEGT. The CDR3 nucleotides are TGTGCCAGCAGTCACTCCGGCACGATCGCTGAAGCTTTCTTT. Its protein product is CASSHSGTIAEAFF.

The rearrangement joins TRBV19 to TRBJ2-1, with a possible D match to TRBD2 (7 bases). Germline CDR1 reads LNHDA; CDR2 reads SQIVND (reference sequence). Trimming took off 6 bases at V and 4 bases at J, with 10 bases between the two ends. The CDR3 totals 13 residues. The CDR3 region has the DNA TGTGCCAGTAGGGGGGGGGCTTACAATGAGCAGTTCTTC. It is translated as CASRGGAYNEQFF. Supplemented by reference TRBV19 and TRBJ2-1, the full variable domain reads DGGITQSPKYLFRKEGQNVTLSCEQNLNHDAMYWYRQDPGQGLRLIYYSQIVNDFQKGDIAEGYSVSREKKESFPLTVTSAQKNPTAFYLCASRGGAYNEQFFGPGTRLTVL.

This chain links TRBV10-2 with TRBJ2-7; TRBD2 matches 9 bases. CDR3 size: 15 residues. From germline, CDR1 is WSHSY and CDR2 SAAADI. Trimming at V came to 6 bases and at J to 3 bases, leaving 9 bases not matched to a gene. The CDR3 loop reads CASRGPSGAFYEQYF. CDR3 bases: TGCGCCAGCAGAGGACCTAGCGGGGCTTTCTACGAGCAGTACTTC.

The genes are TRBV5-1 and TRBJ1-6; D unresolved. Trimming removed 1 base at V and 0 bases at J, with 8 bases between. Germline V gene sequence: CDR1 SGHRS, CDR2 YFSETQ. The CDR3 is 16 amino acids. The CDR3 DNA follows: TGCGCCAGCAGCTTGACAGCGAGCTCCTATAATTCACCCCTCCACTTT. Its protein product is CASSLTASSYNSPLHF.